The 23 T cell receptor beta chains below were found in one sample sequenced in a study of blood T cell repertoires in COVID-19. Measured with immunoSEQ multiplex PCR; TCRdb has only the in-frame clones, and not every one. The sample carries some 300,000 clones, around 92% recorded once. Sequenced input: PBMCs or T cells enriched from blood (not recorded which). These receptor sequences come from a woman in her twenties or thirties who had recovered from COVID-19.

In nucleotides, the CDR3 is TGTGCCAGCAGTTACGGCCGGGACAGGGGGCATCAGCCCCAGCATTTT. Amino acid sequence: CASSYGRDRGHQPQHF. The chain joins TRBV6-2 or TRBV6-3 to TRBJ1-5; 12 bases are shared with TRBD1. CDR1 is MNHEY and CDR2 is SVGEGT in the germline V gene. This CDR3 region has 16 residues. The trim removed 2 bases at V and 5 bases at J, leaving 4 bases unmatched.

V usage is TRBV5-6 and J usage is TRBJ2-2; 8 bases agree with TRBD1. This CDR3 comprises 15 residues. V dropped 4 bases and J dropped 3; count of bases not matched to a gene: 5. Germline V CDR1 and CDR2: SGHDT, YYEEEE. CDR3 bases: TGTGCCAGCAGCCCCCGGGACAGGTACACCGGGGAGCTGTTTTTT. The encoded protein is CASSPRDRYTGELFF. Filled out from reference TRBV5-6 and TRBJ2-2, the complete variable domain reads DAGVTQSPTHLIKTRGQQVTLRCSPKSGHDTVSWYQQALGQGPQFIFQYYEEEERQRGNFPDRFSGHQFPNYSSELNVNALLLGDSALYLCASSPRDRYTGELFFGEGSRLTVL.

V and J are TRBV5-8 and TRBJ1-1; D is undetermined. V shed 0 bases and J shed 7 bases, with 10 bases lying between them. The CDR3 spans 13 residues. Germline V gene lookup returns CDR1 SGHTS and CDR2 YDEGEE. CDR3 DNA sequence: TGTGCCAGCAGCTTGGTGTACGGGAGTGAAGCTTTCTTT. Protein product: CASSLVYGSEAFF. The whole variable domain, remainder taken from reference TRBV5-8 and TRBJ1-1, is EAGVTQSPTHLIKTRGQQATLRCSPISGHTSVYWYQQALGLGLQFLLWYDEGEERNRGNFPPRFSGRQFPNYSSELNVNALELEDSALYLCASSLVYGSEAFFGQGTRLTVV.

The V call is TRBV30, the J call TRBJ2-2; 10 nucleotides agree with TRBD1. V was clipped by 2 bases and J by 5 bases; unmatched bases: 5. The CDR3 sequence is 15 residues long. The V gene's germline CDR1 is GTSNPN and CDR2 SVGIG (reference sequence). The CDR3 spells CAWSRTGGETGELFF. The CDR3 DNA reads as TGTGCCTGGAGTAGGACAGGGGGTGAGACCGGGGAGCTGTTTTTT.

In nucleotides, the CDR3 is TGTGCCAGCAGCTTAGCTGGGGAGGAGGGGGGGAACCACTATGGCTACACCTTC. This translates into CASSLAGEEGGNHYGYTF. The chain combines TRBV7-6 with TRBJ1-2; weak D call: TRBD1 (6 bases). CDR1 is SGHVS, CDR2 FNYEAQ, per germline. The CDR3 loop spans 18 amino acids. V was pared by 0 bases and J by 3 bases, with 20 bases between.

The chain links TRBV28 to TRBJ2-7; 9 bases are a match to TRBD2. Germline CDR1 and CDR2: MDHEN and SYDVKM. The V segment lost 5 bases and the J segment 4 bases; nucleotides outside the gene matches: 6. The CDR3 sequence is 14 residues long. The CDR3 nucleotides are TGTGCCAGCAGTCTAGCGGGACTACCTTACGAGCAGTACTTC. Translated: CASSLAGLPYEQYF.

The gene calls are TRBV30 and TRBJ1-2, with D possibly TRBD1 on 6 matching bases. The CDR3 covers 15 residues. CDR1 and CDR2 from the germline V gene are GTSNPN and SVGIG (reference sequence). Trimming took 3 bases from V and 5 from J, leaving 19 bases between them. DNA for the CDR3: TGTGCCTGGAGCCTGACCGGGCCAGGGGAATATGGCTACACCTTC. As protein: CAWSLTGPGEYGYTF. Full variable domain (rest looked up from reference TRBV30 and TRBJ1-2): SQTIHQWPATLVQPVGSPLSLECTVEGTSNPNLYWYRQAAGRGLQLLFYSVGIGQISSEVPQNLSASRPQDRQFILSSKKLLLSDSGFYLCAWSLTGPGEYGYTFGSGTRLTVV.

The chain recombines TRBV2 with TRBJ1-1; D unclear. The CDR3 consists of 11 residues. Trimming stripped 4 bases from V and 8 bases from J, with 8 bases between. Germline loops: CDR1 SNHLY, CDR2 FYNNEI. CDR3 nucleotides: TGTGCCAGCAGTGTTGGAGGGGAAGCTTTCTTT. Protein product: CASSVGGEAFF.

The genes are TRBV18 and TRBJ1-1, with D possibly TRBD1 on 6 matching bases. The CDR3 spans 14 residues. The V gene lost 1 base and the J gene lost 11 bases, with 17 bases spanning the gap. Germline V gene sequence: CDR1 KGHSH, CDR2 LQKENI. In DNA form, the CDR3 reads TGTGCCAGCTCACCACTCAGCAGGGGCGGTAGGGCTTTCTTT. Translated: CASSPLSRGGRAFF.

This chain links TRBV7-6 with TRBJ2-3, with D possibly being TRBD1 (6 bases). Germline V lookup: CDR1 SGHVS, CDR2 FNYEAQ. The V end was cut by 1 base, the J end by 3 bases, with 11 bases between. The CDR3 is made up of 15 amino acids. CDR3 sequence: CASSLVRGRTDTQYF. The CDR3 bases are TGTGCCAGCAGCTTAGTGAGGGGGAGAACAGATACGCAGTATTTT.

This clone appeared a few times. This chain links TRBV10-2 with TRBJ2-1; 8 positions match TRBD1. Germline V gene lookup returns CDR1 WSHSY and CDR2 SAAADI. The CDR3 runs 13 residues. With V trimmed by 7 bases and J by 8 bases, 7 bases remained unmatched. CDR3 in amino acids: CASTPQGAYEQFF. The CDR3 nucleotides are TGCGCCAGCACCCCCCAGGGGGCGTATGAGCAGTTCTTC.

This chain joins TRBV30 and TRBJ1-2; no definite D call. V gave up 5 bases and J gave up 8 bases, with 15 bases separating them. This CDR3 has 12 residues. Germline V CDR1 and CDR2: GTSNPN, SVGIG (reference sequence). The CDR3 nucleotides are TGTGCCTGGGGCGGGGAGATGGACGGCTACACCTTC. It encodes CAWGGEMDGYTF. Combining the CDR3 with reference TRBV30 and TRBJ1-2 gives the whole variable domain SQTIHQWPATLVQPVGSPLSLECTVEGTSNPNLYWYRQAAGRGLQLLFYSVGIGQISSEVPQNLSASRPQDRQFILSSKKLLLSDSGFYLCAWGGEMDGYTFGSGTRLTVV.

The chain joins TRBV7-9 to TRBJ2-5, with TRBD1 matching 10 bases. Germline V lookup: CDR1 SEHNR, CDR2 FQNEAQ (reference sequence). The CDR3 has 15 residues. Trimming removed 1 base from V and 4 bases from J; junction bases left unmatched: 3. The CDR3 DNA sequence: TGTGCCAGCAGCTTAGTGGGACAGGGGTCAGAGACCCAGTACTTC. Amino acids: CASSLVGQGSETQYF.

This chain connects TRBV19 to TRBJ1-1; D possibly corresponds to TRBD1 (5 bases). With 0 bases removed from V and 1 base from J, the gap between germline ends came to 15 bases. Per germline, CDR1 LNHDA and CDR2 SQIVND (reference sequence). The CDR3 contains 17 residues. As DNA, the CDR3 is TGTGCCAGTAGTATAGACGGGTTCCCAGGGTCGAACACTGAAGCTTTCTTT. Protein: CASSIDGFPGSNTEAFF.

The chain carries TRBV19 and TRBJ2-3, with TRBD2 matching 10 bases. This CDR3 region has 17 residues. The ends lost 1 base at V and 2 bases at J; junction bases unmatched: 6. The germline CDR1 and CDR2 sequences are LNHDA and SQIVND (reference sequence). The chain's CDR3 is CASSIARTSGPTDTQYF. Here the CDR3 DNA reads TGTGCCAGTAGTATAGCGAGGACTAGCGGACCCACAGATACGCAGTATTTT.

This clone has only a few counts. This chain connects TRBV15 to TRBJ2-1; no reliable D call. Between the trimmed V and J ends, which lost 0 bases and 4 bases, there was a span of 7 bases. This CDR3 region has 14 residues. Germline values: CDR1 LNHNV, CDR2 YYDKDF (reference sequence). CDR3 sequence reads: CATSRDLRYNEQFF. In DNA, the CDR3 is TGTGCCACCAGCAGAGACCTCAGATACAATGAGCAGTTCTTC. Using reference TRBV15 and TRBJ2-1 for the parts outside the CDR3, the full variable domain is DAMVIQNPRYQVTQFGKPVTLSCSQTLNHNVMYWYQQKSSQAPKLLFHYYDKDFNNEADTPDNFQSRRPNTSFCFLDIRSPGLGDTAMYLCATSRDLRYNEQFFGPGTRLTVL.

V and J are TRBV11-2 and TRBJ2-5, with D possibly matching TRBD1 (6 bases). Germline V gene sequence: CDR1 SGHAT, CDR2 FQNNGV. CDR3 size: 15 residues. The V end lost 3 bases, the J end lost 4 bases, and 15 bases lay between the germline ends. The CDR3 region has the DNA TGTGCCAGCAGCTTCGCGAGGGGGTCAGGAGAGACCCAGTACTTC. It encodes CASSFARGSGETQYF.

J is TRBJ2-1 and V is TRBV7-2; 12 bases fit TRBD2. The CDR3 extends over 17 amino acids. Germline V gives CDR1 SGHTA, CDR2 FQGNSA. J lost 6 bases, V lost 0 bases, and 6 bases had no gene match. DNA of the CDR3: TGTGCCAGCAGCTTAGCCCCGGGACTAGCGGGTAGCAATGAGCAGTTCTTC. Its protein product is CASSLAPGLAGSNEQFF. The full variable domain, with the rest looked up from reference TRBV7-2 and TRBJ2-1, is GAGVSQSPSNKVTEKGKDVELRCDPISGHTALYWYRQSLGQGLEFLIYFQGNSAPDKSGLPSDRFSAERTGGSVSTLTIQRTQQEDSAVYLCASSLAPGLAGSNEQFFGPGTRLTVL.

This clone was observed a single time. Here the CDR3 DNA reads TGTGCCTGGAGTGTACAGGATCATCAGCCCCAGCATTTT. Protein product: CAWSVQDHQPQHF. The V gene is TRBV30, the J gene TRBJ1-5, with D possibly TRBD1 on 5 matching bases. Germline CDR1 is GTSNPN and CDR2 is SVGIG (reference sequence). CDR3 length: 13 residues. V lost 0 bases and J lost 5, with 8 bases in between.

This chain joins TRBV5-8 and TRBJ1-5; D remains unclear. Per germline, CDR1 SGHTS and CDR2 YDEGEE. Deletions cut 4 bases from V and 2 bases from J, with 13 bases between. The CDR3 consists of 15 residues. The CDR3 coding sequence is TGTGCCAGCAGCGATCAGGTTATGGGCAATCAGCCCCAGCATTTT. This encodes CASSDQVMGNQPQHF.

The chain carries TRBV19 and TRBJ1-1; D gene unclear. The V gene lost 3 bases and the J gene lost 8 bases, with 7 bases spanning the gap. Germline CDR1 and CDR2: LNHDA and SQIVND (reference sequence). This CDR3 contains 11 residues. This CDR3 is CASSIELEAFF. Written as DNA, the CDR3 is TGTGCCAGTAGTATTGAGCTGGAAGCTTTCTTT. Using reference TRBV19 and TRBJ1-1 for the parts outside the CDR3, the full variable domain is DGGITQSPKYLFRKEGQNVTLSCEQNLNHDAMYWYRQDPGQGLRLIYYSQIVNDFQKGDIAEGYSVSREKKESFPLTVTSAQKNPTAFYLCASSIELEAFFGQGTRLTVV.

The rearrangement joins TRBV18 to TRBJ1-1, with 7 bases that match TRBD1. Germline CDR1 is KGHSH and CDR2 is LQKENI. This CDR3 has 16 residues. V lost 2 bases, J lost 5 bases, and 11 bases stayed unmatched. CDR3 sequence reads: CASSPKNRDRETEAFF. CDR3 in DNA: TGTGCCAGCTCACCAAAGAACAGGGACAGAGAAACTGAAGCTTTCTTT.

The CDR3 is CASSLQRGTEAFF. The CDR3 nucleotides read TGTGCCAGCAGCTTACAGCGCGGCACTGAAGCTTTCTTT. The chain uses TRBV11-1 and TRBJ1-1; D call uncertain. Germline V gives CDR1 SGHAT, CDR2 FQDESV (reference sequence). The CDR3 is 13 residues long. V lost 2 bases to trimming and J lost 4 bases, with 8 bases between them.